These 9 T cell receptor beta chains were sequenced from one sample in a study of T cells after somatic rescue of genetic block. TCRdb's table, derived via immunoSEQ multiplex PCR, lists solely in-frame clones and lacks some. The repertoire holds roughly 51,000 clones, with about 96% as singletons. The specimen was peripheral blood mononuclear cells (PBMCs). The receptors stem from a child under two years old.

The chain couples TRBV29-1 to TRBJ2-7; TRBD1 is a possible D gene (6 bases). Germline V gene data show CDR1 as SQVTM and CDR2 as ANQGSEA. V lost 5 bases and J 0 bases, leaving 11 bases between the germline ends. CDR3 length: 13 residues. CDR3 coding DNA: TGCAGCGTTTGGACAGTGAGCTCCTACGAGCAGTACTTC. Translating it yields CSVWTVSSYEQYF.

As for this clone: The identical CDR3 is also encoded by other nucleotide sequences in the sample. The chain has TRBV19 and TRBJ1-5; D is unresolved. V was clipped by 6 bases and J by 0 bases, with 3 bases between them. The CDR3 consists of 12 residues. Germline V gene data show CDR1 as LNHDA and CDR2 as SQIVND (reference sequence). CDR3 DNA: TGTGCCAGTAGGGATAGCAATCAGCCCCAGCATTTT. Translating it yields CASRDSNQPQHF.

The chain links TRBV5-4 to TRBJ2-5, with D possibly being TRBD1 (5 bases). V lost 0 bases and J lost 5, with 5 bases in between. The CDR3 has 12 amino acids. Looked up from germline, CDR1 is SGHNT and CDR2 is YYREEE (reference sequence). In nucleotides, the CDR3 is TGTGCCAGCAGCTTGGACAGGGAGACCCAGTACTTC. Amino acids: CASSLDRETQYF.

This rearrangement joins TRBV9 to TRBJ1-6; D gene uncertain. From germline, CDR1 is SGDLS and CDR2 YYNGEE. The CDR3 runs 14 residues. Trimming removed 4 bases at V and 6 bases at J, with 11 bases between. CDR3 DNA sequence: TGTGCCAGCAGCCCCGGACGGCTTAATTCACCCCTCCACTTT. Its protein product is CASSPGRLNSPLHF. Using reference TRBV9 and TRBJ1-6 for the parts outside the CDR3, the full variable domain is DSGVTQTPKHLITATGQRVTLRCSPRSGDLSVYWYQQSLDQGLQFLIQYYNGEERAKGNILERFSAQQFPDLHSELNLSSLELGDSALYFCASSPGRLNSPLHFGNGTRLTVT.

The rearrangement joins TRBV27 to TRBJ2-1; D may be TRBD1 (6 bases). CDR3 length: 14 residues. V dropped 2 bases and J dropped 7 bases, with 12 bases sitting between them. From germline, CDR1 is MNHEY and CDR2 SMNVEV (reference sequence). The CDR3 region has the DNA TGTGCCAGCAGTTTAAGGGGGACAAATAATGAGCAGTTCTTC. As protein: CASSLRGTNNEQFF.

The rearrangement joins TRBV10-3 to TRBJ1-2, with unresolved D. Germline CDR1 and CDR2: ENHRY and SYGVKD. CDR3 length: 13 residues. V lost 2 bases and J lost 4, with 8 bases in between. CDR3 sequence (DNA): TGTGCCATCAGTGAGACAGAGGGCTATGGCTACACCTTC. Amino acid sequence: CAISETEGYGYTF.

In its sample, this clone was seen once. This rearrangement joins TRBV7-2 to TRBJ2-2, with TRBD2 matching over 8 bases. Germline V gene sequence: CDR1 SGHTA, CDR2 FQGNSA. The CDR3 has 16 amino acids. J was trimmed by 3 bases and V by 4 bases; bases with no gene match: 7. The CDR3 sequence: CASSSRLATDTGELFF. CDR3 in DNA: TGTGCCAGCAGCTCTAGACTAGCGACGGACACCGGGGAGCTGTTTTTT.

The chain has TRBV28 and TRBJ2-7; D not resolved. With 5 bases removed from V and 3 bases from J, the gap between germline ends came to 14 bases. Germline V gene data show CDR1 as MDHEN and CDR2 as SYDVKM. There are 14 residues in the CDR3. The CDR3: CASSISQRNYEQYF. The CDR3 coding sequence is TGTGCCAGCAGTATTTCCCAGAGAAACTACGAGCAGTACTTC.

The genes are TRBV5-4 and TRBJ1-5; D is perhaps TRBD1 (6 bases). CDR3 length equals 14 residues. V was pared by 3 bases and J by 1 base, with 8 bases between. Germline CDR1 and CDR2: SGHNT and YYREEE (reference sequence). The CDR3 loop is CASSSGQSNQPQHF. CDR3 nucleotides: TGTGCCAGCAGCTCGGGACAAAGCAATCAGCCCCAGCATTTT.